One and the same sample provided the 18 T cell receptor beta chains below, sequenced in a study of cytomegalovirus exposure and HLA in healthy donors. The study ran its PCR with 60 Vbeta and 13 Jbeta primers. The repertoire was sequenced with immunoSEQ multiplex PCR; TCRdb's copy has only in-frame clones and lacks some. This table has around 140,000 clones, 80% appearing once. The source material was PBMCs. All receptors derive from a woman aged 25 to 39 in good health and CMV-seronegative.

The chain uses TRBV10-3 and TRBJ2-3, with a weak D call TRBD2 (6 bases). Germline V lookup: CDR1 ENHRY, CDR2 SYGVKD. CDR3 length equals 20 residues. V was shortened by 4 bases and J by 0 bases, with 26 bases between the two germline ends. CDR3 region: CAISAPGGAPRGSSTDTQYF. The CDR3 DNA sequence: TGTGCCATCAGTGCCCCAGGCGGGGCTCCTCGGGGTTCTAGCACAGATACGCAGTATTTT.

The chain employs TRBV19 and TRBJ2-2; 8 bases map to TRBD1. Germline V gene lookup returns CDR1 LNHDA and CDR2 SQIVND (reference sequence). The CDR3 is 19 amino acids. V was clipped by 7 bases and J by 0 bases; unmatched bases: 16. The CDR3: CASKPFYPRTGPNTGELFF. CDR3 nucleotides: TGTGCCAGTAAACCATTCTATCCCCGGACAGGGCCGAACACCGGGGAGCTGTTTTTT.

Only one count was recorded for this clone. The chain employs TRBV15 and TRBJ2-2, with TRBD1 matching 8 bases. V was clipped by 2 bases and J by 0 bases; unmatched bases: 8. CDR3 length: 18 residues. Germline CDR1 and CDR2: LNHNV and YYDKDF (reference sequence). CDR3 in DNA: TGTGCCACCAGCAGAAGACAGGGGATGAGGACGAACACCGGGGAGCTGTTTTTT. As protein: CATSRRQGMRTNTGELFF.

This chain links TRBV5-1 with TRBJ2-5, with TRBD1 matching over 11 bases. The tail of the sequence fits TRBJ2-7 better, so the J call may be wrong. The germline V gene has CDR1 SGHRS and CDR2 YFSETQ. This CDR3 is built from 14 residues. Here the CDR3 reads CASRLGQGASEQYF. The CDR3 DNA sequence: TGCGCCAGCAGGCTCGGACAGGGGGCGAGCGAGCAGTACTTC.

The rearrangement links TRBV27 to TRBJ2-5; possible D gene TRBD1, 7 bases. This CDR3 comprises 12 residues. V lost 4 bases and J 5 bases, leaving 8 bases between the germline ends. The germline CDR1 and CDR2 sequences are MNHEY and SMNVEV (reference sequence). The CDR3 DNA is TGTGCCAGCAGTTCAGGGGGGGAGACCCAGTACTTC. Protein sequence: CASSSGGETQYF.

The V call is TRBV6-1, the J call TRBJ2-3; a weak D match, TRBD2 (7 bases). The ends were cut back, 4 bases at V and 0 bases at J, with 11 bases in the middle. The CDR3 contains 15 residues. CDR1 MNHNS and CDR2 SASEGT come from the germline V gene. The CDR3 spells CASSAEGGSTDTQYF. DNA for the CDR3: TGTGCCAGCAGTGCTGAGGGGGGGAGCACAGATACGCAGTATTTT.

V usage is TRBV14 and J usage is TRBJ1-1; TRBD1 matches at 8 bases. The CDR3 consists of 16 residues. Germline values: CDR1 SGHDN, CDR2 FVKESK. After removal of 4 bases from V and 3 bases from J, the junction contained 10 bases not matched to a gene. CDR3 bases: TGTGCCAGCAGCCGAGCCGGACAGGGCGGATACACTGAAGCTTTCTTT. This codes for CASSRAGQGGYTEAFF.

The V call is TRBV5-1, the J call TRBJ2-7, with 8 bases identical to TRBD2. This CDR3 has 15 amino acids. V shed 6 bases, J shed 5 bases, and the junction held 13 bases outside the gene matches. The germline V gene encodes CDR1 SGHRS and CDR2 YFSETQ. The DNA of the CDR3 is TGCGCCAGCACAACTAGCGGAGGGGGATATGACGAGCAGTACTTC. As protein: CASTTSGGGYDEQYF.

J is TRBJ2-7 and V is TRBV28; D call uncertain. V gave up 6 bases and J gave up 7 bases, with 22 bases separating them. This CDR3 comprises 15 residues. Per the germline V gene, CDR1 is MDHEN and CDR2 is SYDVKM. CDR3 in DNA: TGTGCCAGCAGCTTCATAAGCCCTTATTTCTCGGAGCAGTACTTC. Residues: CASSFISPYFSEQYF. Complete variable domain (other parts from reference TRBV28 and TRBJ2-7): DVKVTQSSRYLVKRTGEKVFLECVQDMDHENMFWYRQDPGLGLRLIYFSYDVKMKEKGDIPEGYSVSREKKERFSLILESASTNQTSMYLCASSFISPYFSEQYFGPGTRLTVT.

The chain employs TRBV5-1 and TRBJ2-5, with TRBD1 matching 10 bases. The junction had 6 bases not matched to a gene; V was cut back by 3 bases and J by 1 base. The CDR3 totals 16 residues. Germline V lookup: CDR1 SGHRS, CDR2 YFSETQ. The CDR3 protein is CASSSRQGAFQETQYF. CDR3 DNA sequence: TGCGCCAGCAGCTCCCGACAGGGGGCCTTCCAAGAGACCCAGTACTTC.

This clone has a single count. The J gene is TRBJ2-1, the V gene TRBV15, with D possibly matching TRBD1 (6 bases). The V end lost 0 bases, the J end lost 12 bases, and 18 bases lay between the germline ends. This CDR3 comprises 15 residues. Germline V gene data show CDR1 as LNHNV and CDR2 as YYDKDF (reference sequence). In nucleotides, the CDR3 is TGTGCCACCAGCAGAGATCCCCGGACTCCCAGGGGGCAGTTCTTC. Protein: CATSRDPRTPRGQFF.

Comment on this clone: A read error may account for a junction end that differs from germline. The genes are TRBV15 and TRBJ2-2, with D possibly matching TRBD2 (5 bases). The V gene's germline CDR1 is LNHNV and CDR2 YYDKDF (reference sequence). The length of the CDR3 is 15 residues. CDR3 amino acids: CATSTTTSNTRELFF. DNA for the CDR3: TGTGCCACCAGCACCACTACTAGTAACACCAGGGAGCTGTTTTTT.

The chain joins TRBV29-1 to TRBJ2-1; 11 bases line up with TRBD2. The germline V gene encodes CDR1 SQVTM and CDR2 ANQGSEA. CDR3 length equals 14 residues. Losses at the gene ends were 2 bases for V and 7 bases for J; bases not matched to a gene: 4. CDR3: CSVELAGGWNEQFF. The DNA of the CDR3 is TGCAGCGTTGAACTAGCGGGGGGTTGGAATGAGCAGTTCTTC.

CDR3 nucleotide sequence: TGTGCCAGCAGCGGCACAGGGGGTGTGGAGACCCAGTACTTC. Encoded protein: CASSGTGGVETQYF. The gene calls are TRBV7-3 and TRBJ2-5; 8 bases are a match to TRBD1. Unmatched junction bases numbered 7, after V lost 5 bases and J lost 5 bases. Germline loops: CDR1 SGHTA, CDR2 FQGTGA. This CDR3 has 14 amino acids.

Only one count was recorded for this clone. The genes are TRBV19 and TRBJ1-1; TRBD1 agrees at 9 bases. The CDR3 has 15 residues. From germline, CDR1 is LNHDA and CDR2 SQIVND (reference sequence). Trimming cost V 6 bases and J 4 bases; bases outside gene matches: 9. In DNA, the CDR3 is TGTGCCAGTAGCCTGACAGGGGGAGGAGGCACTGAAGCTTTCTTT. Protein product: CASSLTGGGGTEAFF.

The genes are TRBV4-2 and TRBJ2-3; D is ambiguous. The CDR3 covers 14 residues. V gave up 3 bases and J gave up 5 bases, with 12 bases separating them. CDR1 LGHNA and CDR2 YNFKEQ come from the germline V gene. The CDR3 protein is CASSQGETRDTQYF. The DNA for the CDR3 is TGTGCCAGCAGCCAGGGCGAGACCAGAGATACGCAGTATTTT.

The genes are TRBV28 and TRBJ2-2, with TRBD2 matching over 8 bases. After removal of 5 bases from V and 0 bases from J, the junction contained 2 bases not matched to a gene. The CDR3 has 15 residues. Germline V gene lookup returns CDR1 MDHEN and CDR2 SYDVKM. CDR3 sequence reads: CASSLSGANTGELFF. The CDR3, as DNA: TGTGCCAGCAGTCTTAGCGGGGCGAACACCGGGGAGCTGTTTTTT. The full variable domain, with the rest looked up from reference TRBV28 and TRBJ2-2, is DVKVTQSSRYLVKRTGEKVFLECVQDMDHENMFWYRQDPGLGLRLIYFSYDVKMKEKGDIPEGYSVSREKKERFSLILESASTNQTSMYLCASSLSGANTGELFFGEGSRLTVL.

This rearrangement joins TRBV7-3 to TRBJ2-1; TRBD2 is a possible D gene (6 bases). The V end lost 10 bases, the J end lost 6 bases, and 16 bases lay between the germline ends. The CDR3 extends over 13 amino acids. Germline V gene sequence: CDR1 SGHTA, CDR2 FQGTGA. DNA for the CDR3: TGTGCCACCGCGAGATTGGGGGGCAATGAGCAGTTCTTC. This gives the protein CATARLGGNEQFF. Full variable domain (remainder filled in from reference TRBV7-3 and TRBJ2-1): GAGVSQTPSNKVTEKGKYVELRCDPISGHTALYWYRQSLGQGPEFLIYFQGTGAADDSGLPNDRFFAVRPEGSVSTLKIQRTERGDSAVYLCATARLGGNEQFFGPGTRLTVL.